The 9 T cell receptor beta chains reported below all come from one sample, sequenced in a study of cytomegalovirus exposure and HLA in healthy donors. The PCR used 60 Vbeta and 13 Jbeta primers. Repertoires were generated with immunoSEQ multiplex PCR, while TCRdb's copy carries only in-frame clones and drops some. The sample comprises about 130,000 clones, 60% to 85% of which are singletons, and less than 4% rests with the top ten. The sequencing sample was made of PBMCs. These receptors originate from a man aged 25-40 years in good health and CMV-seronegative.

The chain combines TRBV7-9 with TRBJ2-3; 9 bases fit TRBD2. The CDR3 consists of 15 residues. The germline V gene encodes CDR1 SEHNR and CDR2 FQNEAQ (reference sequence). V lost 3 bases to trimming and J lost 3 bases; unmatched junction nucleotides: 4. CDR3 DNA: TGTGCCAGCAGCTTCCCTAGCGGGGTTACAGATACGCAGTATTTT. Its protein product is CASSFPSGVTDTQYF.

This chain links TRBV30 with TRBJ1-2; tentative D call: TRBD1 (5 bases). Trimming shortened V by 2 bases and J by 5 bases, and 6 bases separated the two germline ends. Germline V gene sequence: CDR1 GTSNPN, CDR2 SVGIG (reference sequence). CDR3 length: 11 residues. The CDR3 sequence: CAWSPGYGYTF. The CDR3, as DNA: TGTGCCTGGAGTCCAGGGTATGGCTACACCTTC.

J is TRBJ2-3 and V is TRBV30; 14 bases are a match to TRBD2. CDR3 length equals 16 residues. CDR1 GTSNPN and CDR2 SVGIG come from the germline V gene (reference sequence). Trimming at V came to 1 base and at J to 2 bases, leaving 2 bases not matched to a gene. The CDR3 loop reads CAWSEGLAGATDTQYF. The CDR3 DNA reads TGTGCCTGGAGTGAGGGACTAGCGGGGGCCACAGATACGCAGTATTTT.

This sequence joins TRBV5-6 and TRBJ1-2, with 8 bases identical to TRBD1. From germline, CDR1 is SGHDT and CDR2 YYEEEE. With V trimmed by 4 bases and J by 14 bases, 13 bases remained unmatched. This CDR3 has 13 amino acids. CDR3 DNA sequence: TGTGCCAGCAGCGTTCCGGACAGGGTGAAGAATACCTTC. Residues: CASSVPDRVKNTF.

This clone was counted a few times. The chain uses TRBV5-5 and TRBJ2-5, with D possibly matching TRBD2 (6 bases). Trimming stripped 0 bases from V and 2 bases from J, with 11 bases between. The V gene's germline CDR1 is SGHKS and CDR2 YYEKEE (reference sequence). This CDR3 spans 15 amino acids. The CDR3 spells CASSLGGLEQETQYF. Here the CDR3 DNA reads TGTGCCAGCAGCTTGGGGGGACTTGAACAAGAGACCCAGTACTTC.

This chain links TRBV28 with TRBJ2-5; the D gene is possibly TRBD1 (5 bases). The last part of the DNA fits TRBJ2-7 better; the J call may be wrong. Germline V gene sequence: CDR1 MDHEN, CDR2 SYDVKM. The CDR3 loop spans 13 amino acids. Here the CDR3 reads CASSTDNSYEQYF. CDR3 sequence (DNA): TGTGCCAGCAGTACGGACAACTCCTACGAGCAGTACTTC.

The J gene is TRBJ2-7, the V gene TRBV4-1, with 15 positions matching TRBD2. Germline lookup yields CDR1 MGHRA and CDR2 YSYEKL. The CDR3 spans 19 residues. Trimming at V came to 2 bases and at J to 2 bases, leaving 10 bases not matched to a gene. CDR3 in DNA: TGCGCCAGCAGCCAACAACCTCCAGGGACTAGCGGGGGGCCCTACGAGCAGTACTTC. Translated: CASSQQPPGTSGGPYEQYF.

This clone has more than one count but fewer than ten. The chain links TRBV5-6 to TRBJ1-1; a weak D match, TRBD1 (6 bases). The CDR3 consists of 17 residues. Germline CDR1 is SGHDT and CDR2 is YYEEEE. V lost 4 bases and J lost 4, with 23 bases in between. The CDR3 sequence is CASSKAGQHRFGTEAFF. CDR3 DNA sequence: TGTGCCAGCAGCAAGGCCGGACAGCATCGCTTTGGCACTGAAGCTTTCTTT.

The V call is TRBV12-5, the J call TRBJ1-1; perhaps TRBD1 as D (5 bases). The germline V and J ends were trimmed by 8 bases and 3 bases, with 13 bases remaining between them. The V gene's germline CDR1 is LGHNT and CDR2 FRNRAP. The CDR3 covers 13 residues. The CDR3 reads CASLTWGYTEAFF. The CDR3 DNA is TGTGCTAGTCTCACCTGGGGCTACACTGAAGCTTTCTTT.